The next 3 T cell receptor beta chains were all read from a single sample in a study of blood T cells in healthy people across ages. Primers used in a second PCR of about 6 to 11 cycles were a sample-barcoded 5' primer and a J-beta primer mix. TCRdb analysed the 5' RACE reads with MiXCR anew, one entry per CDR3 protein. The sample consists of approximately 800,000 distinct CDR3 sequences, 46% of them appearing once. The sequenced sample was blood. The receptors originated from a man of 80 years or more in good health.

The chain carries TRBV7-2 and TRBJ2-5; perhaps TRBD1 as D (6 bases). V was cut by 1 base and J by 6 bases, with 18 bases left in between. Germline V lookup: CDR1 SGHTA, CDR2 FQGNSA. This CDR3 has 16 residues. This CDR3 reads CASSLVGRQATQTQYF. CDR3 DNA sequence: TGTGCCAGCAGCTTAGTCGGGCGACAGGCTACTCAGACCCAGTACTTC. Complete variable domain (other parts from reference TRBV7-2 and TRBJ2-5): GAGVSQSPSNKVTEKGKDVELRCDPISGHTALYWYRQSLGQGLEFLIYFQGNSAPDKSGLPSDRFSAERTGGSVSTLTIQRTQQEDSAVYLCASSLVGRQATQTQYFGPGTRLLVL.

The chain recombines TRBV20-1 with TRBJ2-5, with 7 nucleotides matching TRBD1. Near its end, the DNA agrees better with TRBJ2-7, so the J call may be wrong. The CDR3 contains 13 residues. CDR1 and CDR2 from the germline V gene are DFQATT and SNEGSKA (reference sequence). CDR3 nucleotides: TGCAGTGCTAGAAAGGGGGCGCAGAACGAGCAGTACTTC. Protein product: CSARKGAQNEQYF.

The rearrangement joins TRBV4-2 to TRBJ2-5; D uncertain. The V and J ends lost 4 bases and 3 bases respectively, with 15 bases between them. Germline CDR1 LGHNA, CDR2 YNFKEQ. The CDR3 extends over 15 amino acids. The CDR3 DNA reads as TGTGCCAGCAGCCCAGACAAAGGGAATGAAGAGACCCAGTACTTC. Its translation: CASSPDKGNEETQYF.